A single sample gave rise to the 10 T cell receptor beta chains below, sequenced in a study of memory CD4+ T cells and cytomegalovirus serostatus. The repertoire was sequenced with immunoSEQ multiplex PCR; TCRdb's copy has only in-frame clones and lacks some. The data show around 50,000 clones, about 78% seen once. Single viable CD3+CD4+CD8-CD45RO+ cells were sorted as the memory CD4+ T cells. Sequenced input: memory CD4+ T cells from blood. These receptors were collected from an adult in good health and CMV-seronegative.

The chain links TRBV5-6 to TRBJ1-1; weak D call: TRBD1 (5 bases). The length of the CDR3 is 15 residues. V dropped 3 bases and J dropped 5 bases, with 17 bases sitting between them. The V gene's germline CDR1 is SGHDT and CDR2 YYEEEE. CDR3 bases: TGTGCCAGCAGCTCTGACGGAGGGGTCGGTACTGAAGCTTTCTTT. This gives the protein CASSSDGGVGTEAFF. Complete variable domain (other parts from reference TRBV5-6 and TRBJ1-1): DAGVTQSPTHLIKTRGQQVTLRCSPKSGHDTVSWYQQALGQGPQFIFQYYEEEERQRGNFPDRFSGHQFPNYSSELNVNALLLGDSALYLCASSSDGGVGTEAFFGQGTRLTVV.

The rearrangement links TRBV27 to TRBJ1-1; D gene ambiguous. This CDR3 comprises 14 residues. Trimming pared 6 bases from V and 1 base from J, leaving 12 bases between. Germline assignment: CDR1 MNHEY and CDR2 SMNVEV (reference sequence). The DNA for the CDR3 is TGTGCCAGCAGCCCCCGGGGTCAGAACACTGAAGCTTTCTTT. Translating it yields CASSPRGQNTEAFF.

The chain combines TRBV7-3 with TRBJ1-2; no definite D call. The CDR3 sequence is 13 residues long. Germline V gene lookup returns CDR1 SGHTA and CDR2 FQGTGA. The ends were cut back, 5 bases at V and 3 bases at J, with 10 bases in the middle. As DNA, the CDR3 is TGTGCCAGCAGCCCCGATAGGTACTATGGCTACACCTTC. Translation: CASSPDRYYGYTF.

The chain is built from TRBV28 and TRBJ1-5, with TRBD1 matching over 8 bases. Per the germline V gene, CDR1 is MDHEN and CDR2 is SYDVKM. The J segment lost 7 bases and the V segment lost 5 bases, leaving 13 bases of the junction unmatched. The length of the CDR3 is 16 residues. This chain's CDR3 is CASSTRTGPTPQPQHF. The CDR3 DNA reads as TGTGCCAGCAGTACGAGGACAGGGCCCACCCCGCAGCCCCAGCATTTT.

This clone was seen a few times. V and J are TRBV11-2 and TRBJ1-5, with a possible D match to TRBD1 (5 bases). This CDR3 contains 12 residues. Trimming stripped 3 bases from V and 10 bases from J, with 10 bases between. The germline CDR1 and CDR2 sequences are SGHAT and FQNNGV. The CDR3 DNA sequence: TGTGCCAGCAGCTTCCAGGGAGGACCCCAGCATTTT. It codes for CASSFQGGPQHF.

Only a few counts were recorded for this clone. J is TRBJ2-1 and V is TRBV2; tentatively, D is TRBD1 (7 bases). Germline CDR1 SNHLY, CDR2 FYNNEI. V was cut by 4 bases and J by 10 bases, with 17 bases left in between. CDR3 length: 14 amino acids. CDR3 coding DNA: TGTGCCAGCAGTGTCCAGGGGGGCCAAGGGGAGCAGTTCTTC. Translation gives CASSVQGGQGEQFF.

In its sample, this clone was seen a few times. CDR3 sequence: CASSLDRRASQETQYF. CDR3 DNA: TGTGCCAGCAGCTTAGATCGGAGGGCCAGTCAAGAGACCCAGTACTTC. The rearrangement links TRBV11-2 to TRBJ2-5, with D perhaps matching TRBD2 (6 bases). This CDR3 contains 16 residues. The V gene lost 0 bases and the J gene lost 2 bases, with 13 bases spanning the gap. Germline loops: CDR1 SGHAT, CDR2 FQNNGV.

V gene TRBV6-4 combines with J gene TRBJ1-1; D is ambiguous. CDR1 MRHNA and CDR2 SNTAGT come from the germline V gene. The CDR3 length is 13 residues. Deletions cut 6 bases from V and 3 bases from J, with 11 bases between. The CDR3 bases are TGTGCCAGCAGCCTCGAGGGCCACACTGAAGCTTTCTTT. It is translated as CASSLEGHTEAFF.

V and J are TRBV9 and TRBJ1-6; D remains ambiguous. Germline V gene data show CDR1 as SGDLS and CDR2 as YYNGEE. The CDR3 totals 15 residues. Trimming took 4 bases from V and 0 from J, leaving 8 bases between them. The CDR3 sequence is CASSPPSSYNSPLHF. CDR3 bases: TGTGCCAGCAGCCCCCCGAGCTCCTATAATTCACCCCTCCACTTT.

The V gene is TRBV5-1, the J gene TRBJ1-1; the match to TRBD1 covers 10 bases. After removal of 4 bases from V and 3 bases from J, the junction contained 9 bases not matched to a gene. Germline CDR1 and CDR2: SGHRS and YFSETQ. The CDR3 loop spans 16 amino acids. Here the CDR3 DNA reads TGCGCCAGCAGCGTGACAGGGGGCGGGGGGGACACTGAAGCTTTCTTT. This encodes CASSVTGGGGDTEAFF.